The 3 T cell receptor beta chains listed next were all sequenced from one sample in a study of control samples from healthy donors and cancer patients. Assay: immunoSEQ multiplex PCR; the TCRdb copy retains only in-frame clones and omits some. The sample holds around 130,000 clones; approximately 91% are singletons and the top ten take approximately 3.2%. The sequenced sample consisted of blood. The receptors were sampled from a man aged 50 to 59 in good health.

A few counts support this clone. V is TRBV6-1 and J is TRBJ1-5; D ambiguous. The germline V and J ends were trimmed by 1 base and 0 bases, with 16 bases remaining between them. Germline CDR1 MNHNS, CDR2 SASEGT. CDR3 length equals 18 residues. In DNA, the CDR3 is TGTGCCAGCAGTGAAGTCGCGGTAGCAGAGTATAGCAATCAGCCCCAGCATTTT. Amino acid sequence: CASSEVAVAEYSNQPQHF.

This clone was observed a few times. This chain joins TRBV6-6 and TRBJ1-2, with D perhaps matching TRBD1 (5 bases). The CDR3 is made up of 14 amino acids. The germline gives CDR1 MNHNY, CDR2 SVGAGI (reference sequence). Deletions cut 0 bases from V and 6 bases from J, with 11 bases between. In DNA, the CDR3 is TGTGCCAGCAGTTACTCGGAGGGGAAGAATGGCTACACCTTC. Protein sequence: CASSYSEGKNGYTF.

This chain uses TRBV28 with TRBJ1-1; 7 bases agree with TRBD1. The germline gives CDR1 MDHEN, CDR2 SYDVKM. V trimming: 5 bases; J trimming: 1 base; junction bases outside the gene matches: 7. This CDR3 region has 15 residues. As DNA, the CDR3 is TGTGCCAGCAGTCTGTACAGGGGTGCGAACACTGAAGCTTTCTTT. Its protein is CASSLYRGANTEAFF.